Below, one T cell receptor beta chain is given with its context. The antigen remains unidentified. These data come from a study of cytomegalovirus exposure and HLA in healthy donors. Broader study findings: Specificity of a few CMV-associated chains for CMV antigens was verified in vitro.

Between the trimmed V and J ends, which lost 5 bases and 2 bases, there was a span of 22 bases. Germline V gene lookup returns CDR1 SGHTA and CDR2 FQGNSA. CDR3 length equals 18 residues. This PCR relied on a set of 60 Vbeta primers and 13 Jbeta primers. Clones were read by immunoSEQ multiplex PCR, and TCRdb kept only the in-frame ones, dropping some. The specimen's table records about 130,000 clones. The source of this sequence is a man between 18 and 35 years old in good health and CMV-seronegative. Sequences were obtained from PBMCs. The rearrangement joins TRBV7-2 to TRBJ1-5; maybe TRBD1 (5 bases). The CDR3 coding sequence is TGTGCCAGCAGCCGACGGGGGGACTTAATAACCCGCAATCAGCCCCAGCATTTT. Translation: CASSRRGDLITRNQPQHF.